The 19 T cell receptor beta chains below were found in one sample sequenced in a study of control samples from healthy donors and cancer patients. Profiling relied on immunoSEQ multiplex PCR, and the TCRdb table lists in-frame clones only, not all of them. This table has over 100,000 clones, approximately 92% appearing once. The sequencing sample was made of blood. These receptors were taken from a man between 35 and 55 years old in good health.

The V gene is TRBV9, the J gene TRBJ2-5; 10 bases are a match to TRBD2. CDR1 and CDR2 (germline): SGDLS, YYNGEE. CDR3 length equals 15 residues. With V trimmed by 2 bases and J by 3 bases, 4 bases remained unmatched. CDR3 sequence reads: CASSVRGTSEETQYF. As DNA, the CDR3 is TGTGCCAGCAGCGTCCGGGGGACTAGCGAAGAGACCCAGTACTTC.

This sequence joins TRBV5-1 and TRBJ2-3, with 9 positions matching TRBD1. CDR3 size: 15 residues. CDR1 and CDR2 (germline): SGHRS, YFSETQ. Trimming cost V 4 bases and J 1 base; bases outside gene matches: 4. As DNA, the CDR3 is TGCGCCAGCAGCGAACAGGGGGCTGGCACAGATACGCAGTATTTT. This sequence encodes CASSEQGAGTDTQYF.

The chain joins TRBV19 to TRBJ1-5, with D unclear. CDR1 is LNHDA, CDR2 SQIVND, per germline (reference sequence). Trimming stripped 7 bases from V and 6 bases from J, with 13 bases between. The CDR3 extends over 13 amino acids. CDR3 coding DNA: TGTGCCAGTACTGCTAGGGCTCGTCAGCCCCAGCATTTT. It codes for CASTARARQPQHF.

The rearrangement joins TRBV5-1 to TRBJ2-1, with no clear D. This CDR3 contains 14 residues. CDR1 and CDR2 from the germline V gene are SGHRS and YFSETQ. The V end lost 0 bases, the J end lost 4 bases, and 8 bases lay between the germline ends. The CDR3 DNA reads as TGCGCCAGCAGCTTGGGTGCAGAATACAATGAGCAGTTCTTC. Its translation is CASSLGAEYNEQFF.

The chain couples TRBV5-1 to TRBJ2-2; tentative D call: TRBD2 (5 bases). The V gene's germline CDR1 is SGHRS and CDR2 YFSETQ. V was shortened by 4 bases and J by 4 bases, with 8 bases between the two germline ends. The CDR3 is made up of 13 amino acids. The CDR3 DNA reads as TGCGCCAGCAGCGAGGACTTCACCGGGGAGCTGTTTTTT. Its translation: CASSEDFTGELFF. The full variable domain, rest sourced from reference TRBV5-1 and TRBJ2-2, is KAGVTQTPRYLIKTRGQQVTLSCSPISGHRSVSWYQQTPGQGLQFLFEYFSETQRNKGNFPGRFSGRQFSNSRSEMNVSTLELGDSALYLCASSEDFTGELFFGEGSRLTVL.

This chain connects TRBV7-3 to TRBJ2-2; D gene unclear. The V end lost 0 bases, the J end lost 8 bases, and 10 bases lay between the germline ends. The CDR3 is 14 amino acids. CDR1 and CDR2 (germline): SGHTA, FQGTGA. CDR3 in DNA: TGTGCCAGCAGCTTAACTGGGGAAAAGGGGGAGCTGTTTTTT. Protein product: CASSLTGEKGELFF.

The chain has TRBV4-2 and TRBJ1-4, with D hard to call. The CDR3 has 17 residues. The V gene's germline CDR1 is LGHNA and CDR2 YNFKEQ. The ends were cut back, 4 bases at V and 0 bases at J, with 15 bases in the middle. The CDR3 region has the DNA TGTGCCAGCAGCCGGCATACGGTGGGGACAACTAATGAAAAACTGTTTTTT. Residues: CASSRHTVGTTNEKLFF.

This chain joins TRBV5-1 and TRBJ2-5; D not certain. The CDR3 spans 14 residues. Germline V CDR1 and CDR2: SGHRS, YFSETQ. With 2 bases removed from V and 1 base from J, the gap between germline ends came to 9 bases. CDR3 nucleotide sequence: TGCGCCAGCAGCTTATCCGGTATCCAAGAGACCCAGTACTTC. It specifies CASSLSGIQETQYF.

The rearrangement uses TRBV19 and TRBJ1-2, with D unclear. The V end was cut by 3 bases, the J end by 8 bases, with 13 bases between. The CDR3 has 13 residues. Germline-derived CDR1 and CDR2 are LNHDA and SQIVND (reference sequence). CDR3 bases: TGTGCCAGTAGTATGATTCAGGATCGCGGCTACACCTTC. It specifies CASSMIQDRGYTF.

This clone showed up just once. The chain links TRBV20-1 to TRBJ2-1; the D gene is possibly TRBD2 (5 bases). The V end was cut by 3 bases, the J end by 4 bases, with 7 bases between. There are 12 residues in the CDR3. The V gene's germline CDR1 is DFQATT and CDR2 SNEGSKA (reference sequence). The CDR3 is CSASSDYNEQFF. In DNA, the CDR3 is TGCAGTGCTAGTAGCGATTACAATGAGCAGTTCTTC.

This chain links TRBV20-1 with TRBJ1-2, with 12 bases fitting TRBD1. Trimming took 5 bases from V and 8 from J; bases not matched to a gene: 9. CDR1 and CDR2 from the germline V gene are DFQATT and SNEGSKA (reference sequence). There are 14 residues in the CDR3. DNA of the CDR3: TGCAGTGCTGGTGCCGGGACAGGGGGCAGGGGCTACACCTTC. Encoded protein: CSAGAGTGGRGYTF.

The chain is built from TRBV6-5 and TRBJ2-2; no reliable D call. V was trimmed by 10 bases and J by 1 base, leaving 13 bases between them. This CDR3 spans 14 amino acids. Germline CDR1 and CDR2: MNHEY and SVGAGI. The CDR3 region has the DNA TGTGCCACCCAAGACACGGGGAACACCGGGGAGCTGTTTTTT. Translated, it gives CATQDTGNTGELFF.

This clone has a handful of counts. The V and J genes are TRBV10-3 and TRBJ1-5; a weak D match, TRBD1 (5 bases). CDR1 is ENHRY, CDR2 SYGVKD, per germline. The CDR3 covers 15 residues. V was trimmed by 8 bases and J by 7 bases, leaving 21 bases between them. This CDR3 is CAIHQLRGEGQPQHF. The DNA for the CDR3 is TGTGCCATCCACCAACTGCGGGGGGAAGGGCAGCCCCAGCATTTT.

The V and J genes are TRBV10-3 and TRBJ1-5; no clear D. Germline V CDR1 and CDR2: ENHRY, SYGVKD. There are 13 residues in the CDR3. Deletions cut 8 bases from V and 5 bases from J, with 13 bases between. CDR3 sequence (DNA): TGTGCCATCCAGATGTATAACGATCAGCCCCAGCATTTT. As protein: CAIQMYNDQPQHF.

The chain uses TRBV9 and TRBJ1-2, with 7 bases that match TRBD1. The length of the CDR3 is 14 residues. The germline CDR1 and CDR2 sequences are SGDLS and YYNGEE. V lost 3 bases, J lost 4 bases, and 6 bases stayed unmatched. CDR3 protein: CASSATGAFYGYTF. The CDR3 DNA reads as TGTGCCAGCAGCGCAACAGGGGCCTTCTATGGCTACACCTTC.

The V gene is TRBV5-1, the J gene TRBJ2-3; D gene unclear. Trimming pared 4 bases from V and 0 bases from J, leaving 15 bases between. CDR1 SGHRS and CDR2 YFSETQ come from the germline V gene. The CDR3 loop spans 16 amino acids. CDR3 sequence reads: CASSRKTFSSTDTQYF. CDR3 bases: TGCGCCAGCAGCAGAAAGACATTCTCTAGCACAGATACGCAGTATTTT. Drawing the rest from reference TRBV5-1 and TRBJ2-3, the complete variable domain is KAGVTQTPRYLIKTRGQQVTLSCSPISGHRSVSWYQQTPGQGLQFLFEYFSETQRNKGNFPGRFSGRQFSNSRSEMNVSTLELGDSALYLCASSRKTFSSTDTQYFGPGTRLTVL.

This rearrangement joins TRBV6-1 to TRBJ2-2; TRBD2 might be the D (6 bases). This CDR3 region has 14 residues. The germline V and J ends were trimmed by 3 bases and 5 bases, with 10 bases remaining between them. Germline V gives CDR1 MNHNS, CDR2 SASEGT. For the CDR3, the DNA is TGTGCCAGCAGTGATTGGGGGGAAACCGGGGAGCTGTTTTTT. Translating gives CASSDWGETGELFF.

This chain links TRBV2 with TRBJ2-5; D is unclear. The V and J ends lost 5 bases and 5 bases respectively, with 6 bases between them. This CDR3 is built from 11 residues. CDR1 is SNHLY, CDR2 FYNNEI, per germline. The CDR3 region is CASSPQETQYF. The CDR3 DNA follows: TGTGCCAGCAGTCCTCAGGAGACCCAGTACTTC.

The rearrangement uses TRBV9 and TRBJ2-5, with a weak D call TRBD2 (6 bases). Germline CDR1 and CDR2: SGDLS and YYNGEE. The V end was cut by 0 bases, the J end by 5 bases, with 11 bases between. CDR3 size: 14 residues. CDR3 DNA: TGTGCCAGCAGCGTAGAGGAGGGGCTGGAGACCCAGTACTTC. It translates to CASSVEEGLETQYF.